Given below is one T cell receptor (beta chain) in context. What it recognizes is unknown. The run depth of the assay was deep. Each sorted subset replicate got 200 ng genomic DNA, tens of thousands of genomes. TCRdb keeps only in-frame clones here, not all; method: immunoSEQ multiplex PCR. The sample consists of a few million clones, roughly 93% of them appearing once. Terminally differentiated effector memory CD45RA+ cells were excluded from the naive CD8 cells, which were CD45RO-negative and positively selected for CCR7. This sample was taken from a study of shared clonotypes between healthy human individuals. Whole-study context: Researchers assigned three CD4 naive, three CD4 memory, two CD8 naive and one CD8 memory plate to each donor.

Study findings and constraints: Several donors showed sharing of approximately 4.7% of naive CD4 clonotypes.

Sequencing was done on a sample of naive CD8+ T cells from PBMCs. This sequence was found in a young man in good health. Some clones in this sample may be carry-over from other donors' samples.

CDR3 residues: CSVVGGDPNTGELFF. As DNA, the CDR3 is TGCAGCGTTGTAGGGGGGGACCCGAACACCGGGGAGCTGTTTTTT. V and J are TRBV29-1 and TRBJ2-2, with a possible D match to TRBD2 (7 bases). Trimming cost V 4 bases and J 0 bases, with 12 bases left between them. CDR3 size: 15 residues. Germline CDR1 reads SQVTM; CDR2 reads ANQGSEA.